The 9 T cell receptor beta chains presented below share a single source sample, sequenced in a study of blood T cell repertoires in COVID-19. The data were produced by immunoSEQ multiplex PCR, yet TCRdb's version contains in-frame clones alone and is incomplete. Here the sample spans more than 300,000 clones, over 85% being singletons. Sequenced: peripheral blood. Source of these receptors: a woman aged 25 to 45 with COVID-19, enrolled during active disease.

The chain joins TRBV6-5 to TRBJ1-2, with 8 bases identical to TRBD1. Germline lookup yields CDR1 MNHEY and CDR2 SVGAGI. J gave up 8 bases and V 5 bases, and 7 bases lay outside the gene matches. This CDR3 contains 13 residues. Here the CDR3 reads CASSPTGVDGYTF. For the CDR3, the DNA is TGTGCCAGCAGTCCGACAGGGGTCGACGGCTACACCTTC.

This clone appeared a few times. V is TRBV29-1 and J is TRBJ2-7, with 8 bases identical to TRBD1. With V trimmed by 7 bases and J by 1 base, 6 bases remained unmatched. Germline CDR1 reads SQVTM; CDR2 reads ANQGSEA. The CDR3 runs 13 residues. The CDR3 loop reads CSARQGISYEQYF. CDR3 coding DNA: TGCAGCGCCCGACAGGGGATTTCCTACGAGCAGTACTTC.

V is TRBV12-5 and J is TRBJ1-3, with D perhaps matching TRBD1 (6 bases). The CDR3 consists of 15 residues. V was trimmed by 2 bases and J by 3 bases, leaving 11 bases between them. Germline CDR1 reads LGHNT; CDR2 reads FRNRAP. The CDR3 spells CASGLRGGGGNTIYF. CDR3 sequence (DNA): TGTGCTAGTGGTTTGCGAGGGGGGGGTGGAAACACCATATATTTT.

The gene calls are TRBV5-1 and TRBJ1-1; 7 bases align to TRBD1. V dropped 3 bases and J dropped 0; count of bases not matched to a gene: 8. Germline V lookup: CDR1 SGHRS, CDR2 YFSETQ. This CDR3 has 16 amino acids. The CDR3 DNA sequence: TGCGCCAGCAGCTCAAATGCCGGGACAGTGAACACTGAAGCTTTCTTT. Amino acids: CASSSNAGTVNTEAFF.

In its sample, this clone was seen a few times. J is TRBJ1-2 and V is TRBV18; D call uncertain. The germline V gene has CDR1 KGHSH and CDR2 LQKENI. V was shortened by 0 bases and J by 4 bases, with 6 bases between the two germline ends. There are 13 residues in the CDR3. CDR3 nucleotides: TGTGCCAGCTCACCACCTCTGTCCTATGGCTACACCTTC. It is translated as CASSPPLSYGYTF.

A note on this clone: With a much larger clone just one base away, this may be a read error. The chain couples TRBV5-4 to TRBJ2-5; D might be TRBD1 (6 bases). Germline V lookup: CDR1 SGHNT, CDR2 YYREEE (reference sequence). Trimming took off 4 bases at V and 1 base at J, with 8 bases between the two ends. The CDR3 is 13 amino acids. CDR3 DNA sequence: TGTGCCAGCAGCCGGACAGTCCAAGAGACCCAGTACTTC. Protein product: CASSRTVQETQYF. Variable domain in full (rest from reference TRBV5-4 and TRBJ2-5): ETGVTQSPTHLIKTRGQQVTLRCSSQSGHNTVSWYQQALGQGPQFIFQYYREEENGRGNFPPRFSGLQFPNYSSELNVNALELDDSALYLCASSRTVQETQYFGPGTRLLVL.

This chain links TRBV6-1 with TRBJ2-3; 7 nucleotides line up with TRBD1. Trimming took 4 bases from V and 3 from J; bases not matched to a gene: 10. The CDR3 loop spans 16 amino acids. Germline V lookup: CDR1 MNHNS, CDR2 SASEGT. Here the CDR3 DNA reads TGTGCCAGCAGTGTACAAGACAGGGCCTATACAGATACGCAGTATTTT. Protein sequence: CASSVQDRAYTDTQYF.

The J gene is TRBJ1-5, the V gene TRBV21-1. TRBV21-1 is listed as a pseudogene. CDR3 length: 11 residues. CDR3 sequence (DNA): TGTGCCAGCAGATCCTATCAGCCCCAGCATTTT. It specifies CASRSYQPQHF.

This chain uses TRBV7-3 with TRBJ1-4, with 8 bases matching TRBD1. This CDR3 region has 15 residues. The V gene end was trimmed by 5 bases and the J gene end by 0 bases; junction bases not matched to a gene: 2. The germline V gene encodes CDR1 SGHTA and CDR2 FQGTGA. The CDR3 region is CASSPTGATNEKLFF. The CDR3 DNA sequence: TGTGCCAGCAGCCCGACAGGGGCAACTAATGAAAAACTGTTTTTT.